Listed below are T cell receptor beta chains from one sample, sequenced in a study of T cells expressing NK-cell markers. Reprocessing the 5' RACE reads, TCRdb reports a single entry for every CDR3 protein and omits DNA. The table gives about 410,000 distinct CDR3 sequences; the top ten clones make up around 11% of it. The specimen sequenced was blood T cells: a sorted CD56 or NKG2C T cell subset, CD4+ or CD8+ T cells, or bulk PBMC T cells (not recorded which). These TCRs come from a woman aged 50 to 65 in good health. CDR3s include the opening cysteine and the closing phenylalanine or tryptophan. Each record gives: J gene, V gene, CDR3 protein.

>TRBJ1-2|TRBV28
CASSLSDRVHGYTF
>TRBJ2-1|TRBV10-3
CAISGSGPLVDEQFF
>TRBJ1-5|TRBV20-1
CSAILSPGQGAQPQHF
>TRBJ2-7|TRBV9
CASSVGGAQNEQYF
>TRBJ2-4|TRBV5-1
CASSLVGGTDLAKNIQYF
>TRBJ2-7|TRBV11-3
CASSLGSPFSYEQYF
>TRBJ1-4|TRBV6-1
CASSEDMLAGEKLFF
>TRBJ2-1|TRBV27
CASSKLNEQFF
>TRBJ2-3|TRBV14
CASSQSSGADTQYF
>TRBJ2-2|TRBV14
CASSQAGQDNTGELFF
>TRBJ2-2|TRBV25-1
CASSGRGGRQHTGELFF
>TRBJ2-3|TRBV4-1
CASSQVGLALDTQYF
>TRBJ2-3|TRBV12-3/TRBV12-4
CASKSSSGRGDTQYF
>TRBJ1-2|TRBV5-1
CASSLIGGSYGYTF
>TRBJ2-3|TRBV5-6
CASSWTLVDTQYF
>TRBJ1-4|TRBV3-1
CASSHAQGQLFF
>TRBJ2-1|TRBV10-2
CASKAEPSYNEQFF
>TRBJ2-1|TRBV24-1
CATSPPGSGNEQFF
>TRBJ1-1|TRBV25-1
CASSEPGRNTEAFF
>TRBJ1-3|TRBV6-1
CASSVDRGTSGNTIYF
>TRBJ2-3|TRBV10-2
CASRGSGASTDTQYF
>TRBJ2-3|TRBV27
CASSLSSAGPVDTQYF
>TRBJ2-4|TRBV9
CASSVGGPGGIQYF
>TRBJ2-1|TRBV6-2/TRBV6-3
CASSTPGKGEQFF
>TRBJ1-3|TRBV5-6
CASSWDRGSNTIYF
>TRBJ2-2|TRBV7-9
CASSLTGAIGELFF
>TRBJ2-3|TRBV10-2
CASSHSTSLAQYF
>TRBJ1-4|TRBV20-1
CSGVQGEKLFF
>TRBJ2-1|TRBV6-5
CASSHTGLANHEQFF
>TRBJ2-1|TRBV5-1
CASRGSSYNEQFF
>TRBJ1-5|TRBV20-1
CSARDRAGQPQHF
>TRBJ2-3|TRBV7-3
CASSTTGGKEHTDTQYF
>TRBJ2-2|TRBV5-1
CASSLQTSSGELFF
>TRBJ2-1|TRBV2
CASSDQRGLNEQFF
>TRBJ2-1|TRBV12-5
CASGTRGVLRSYNEQFF
>TRBJ2-4|TRBV2
CASGPGHTENIQYF
>TRBJ2-3|TRBV5-1
CASSRLAGPVTDTQYF
>TRBJ2-3|TRBV27
CASSFRDIETDTQYF
>TRBJ2-1|TRBV27
CASNPSGSYNEQFF
>TRBJ1-2|TRBV20-1
CSARDLGVGYTF
>TRBJ2-3|TRBV12-3/TRBV12-4
CASRPLIPGQGRSTDTQYF
>TRBJ2-5|TRBV10-3
CAISELGDRDFQETQYF
>TRBJ2-1|TRBV7-2
CASSPAGGPFNEQFF
>TRBJ2-7|TRBV7-9
CASSFSGHQTIYEQYF
>TRBJ2-1|TRBV24-1
CATSGFTSGNNEQFF
>TRBJ1-5|TRBV12-3/TRBV12-4
CASKTNSGGVNQPQHF
>TRBJ1-1|TRBV11-1
CASSQYGRRAFF